This entry lists 31 T cell receptor beta chains sequenced from one sample in a study of blood T cells in healthy people across ages. For the second PCR, which ran for roughly 7 to 11 cycles, a sample-barcoded 5' primer and a J-beta primer mix were used. TCRdb redid the calling of the 5' RACE reads with MiXCR, one entry per CDR3 protein. This table holds about 670,000 distinct CDR3 sequences, less than 45% found once. Source material: blood. The receptors shown here come from a man older than 75 in good health.

The chain links TRBV5-1 to TRBJ1-5, with D possibly being TRBD1 (5 bases). With 2 bases removed from V and 1 base from J, the gap between germline ends came to 10 bases. This CDR3 has 15 amino acids. Germline V gives CDR1 SGHRS, CDR2 YFSETQ. CDR3 protein: CASSFIPGSNQPQHF. CDR3 DNA sequence: TGCGCCAGCAGCTTCATCCCAGGGAGCAATCAGCCCCAGCATTTT.

This rearrangement joins TRBV7-9 to TRBJ2-5, with 7 bases fitting TRBD2. V lost 2 bases, J lost 10 bases, and 10 bases stayed unmatched. There are 14 residues in the CDR3. The V gene's germline CDR1 is SEHNR and CDR2 FQNEAQ (reference sequence). The CDR3 is CASSLTKREGVQYF. DNA for the CDR3: TGTGCCAGCAGCTTAACAAAAAGGGAGGGTGTCCAGTACTTC.

This clonotype has only a few counts. The genes are TRBV12-3 or TRBV12-4 and TRBJ2-1; D possibly corresponds to TRBD1 (5 bases). The CDR3 sequence is 20 residues long. V gave up 2 bases and J gave up 2 bases, with 25 bases separating them. The CDR3: CASSLPLFGSWGKTYNEQFF. The DNA for the CDR3 is TGTGCCAGCAGTTTACCGTTATTCGGTTCTTGGGGCAAAACCTACAATGAGCAGTTCTTC.

V is TRBV18 and J is TRBJ2-1, with D possibly being TRBD2 (6 bases). Germline V CDR1 and CDR2: KGHSH, LQKENI. The CDR3 consists of 15 residues. Deletions cut 3 bases from V and 9 bases from J, with 18 bases between. CDR3 in DNA: TGTGCCAGCTCACCTAGGACATGGGGGGACGGTGAGCAGTTCTTC. The encoded protein is CASSPRTWGDGEQFF. Supplemented by reference TRBV18 and TRBJ2-1, the full variable domain reads NAGVMQNPRHLVRRRGQEARLRCSPMKGHSHVYWYRQLPEEGLKFMVYLQKENIIDESGMPKERFSAEFPKEGPSILRIQQVVRGDSAAYFCASSPRTWGDGEQFFGPGTRLTVL.

This clonotype was observed a handful of times. The chain combines TRBV6-2 or TRBV6-3 with TRBJ2-1; 8 positions match TRBD2. Looked up from germline, CDR1 is MNHEY and CDR2 is SVGEGT. With 5 bases clipped from V and 4 bases from J, the junction kept 16 bases outside the gene matches. This CDR3 contains 18 residues. In DNA form, the CDR3 reads TGTGCCAGCAGTACACCGGGACTAGTGACCCGATTTTACAATGAGCAGTTCTTC. As protein: CASSTPGLVTRFYNEQFF.

V and J are TRBV20-1 and TRBJ2-2; 15 nucleotides line up with TRBD2. CDR3 length equals 15 residues. Germline V lookup: CDR1 DFQATT, CDR2 SNEGSKA (reference sequence). V lost 5 bases to trimming and J lost 7 bases; unmatched junction nucleotides: 5. In nucleotides, the CDR3 is TGCAGTGCTGGACTAGCGGGGGGGCGTGGCGGGGAGCTGTTTTTT. Its protein is CSAGLAGGRGGELFF.

The chain carries TRBV5-1 and TRBJ2-1, with 13 bases identical to TRBD2. The CDR3 spans 17 residues. V was clipped by 4 bases and J by 5 bases; unmatched bases: 9. The germline gives CDR1 SGHRS, CDR2 YFSETQ. In nucleotides, the CDR3 is TGCGCCAGCAGCCCCGGACTAGCGGGAGCTTCCGACAATGAGCAGTTCTTC. This codes for CASSPGLAGASDNEQFF.

This clonotype was counted a few times. The rearrangement joins TRBV28 to TRBJ2-5, with D perhaps TRBD1 or TRBD2 (5 bases each). The tail of the sequence fits TRBJ2-7 better, so the J call may be wrong. Germline CDR1 is MDHEN and CDR2 is SYDVKM. The CDR3 length is 12 residues. CDR3 loop: CASRGLQGEQYF. CDR3 coding DNA: TGTGCCAGCCGGGGCCTCCAGGGCGAGCAGTACTTC.

This clonotype was observed many times. CDR3 nucleotides: TGTGCCAGCAGCCCTCGACAGGGACTTCAAGAGACCCAGTACTTC. Protein sequence: CASSPRQGLQETQYF. The chain recombines TRBV4-2 with TRBJ2-5; D is possibly TRBD1 (7 bases). This CDR3 region has 15 residues. Trimming left V 4 bases short and J 2 bases short, with 14 bases between. CDR1 and CDR2 from the germline V gene are LGHNA and YNFKEQ.

The chain joins TRBV7-2 to TRBJ1-1, with no clear D. This CDR3 has 15 residues. V lost 0 bases and J 7 bases, leaving 15 bases between the germline ends. Germline CDR1 and CDR2: SGHTA and FQGNSA. This CDR3 is CASSLARPGSSEAFF. For the CDR3, the DNA is TGTGCCAGCAGCTTAGCGCGGCCGGGAAGCAGTGAAGCTTTCTTT.

This sequence joins TRBV2 and TRBJ2-3; tentative D call: TRBD2 (6 bases). The CDR3 contains 18 residues. CDR1 is SNHLY, CDR2 FYNNEI, per germline. Trimming took off 6 bases at V and 0 bases at J, with 22 bases between the two ends. In DNA form, the CDR3 reads TGTGCCAGCAGCTACCGGGGGTGGACCGTAGTGAGCACAGATACGCAGTATTTT. Translation: CASSYRGWTVVSTDTQYF. Using reference TRBV2 and TRBJ2-3 for the parts outside the CDR3, the full variable domain is EPEVTQTPSHQVTQMGQEVILRCVPISNHLYFYWYRQILGQKVEFLVSFYNNEISEKSEIFDDQFSVERPDGSNFTLKIRSTKLEDSAMYFCASSYRGWTVVSTDTQYFGPGTRLTVL.

This clonotype was seen just once. A read error may explain this, as a much larger clone is one base away. The V call is TRBV12-3 or TRBV12-4, the J call TRBJ1-4; no reliable D call. The V gene lost 3 bases and the J gene lost 4 bases, with 12 bases spanning the gap. CDR3 length equals 15 residues. CDR3 region: CASSLQSSDNEKLFF. The CDR3, as DNA: TGTGCCAGCAGTTTGCAGTCGTCAGATAATGAAAAACTGTTTTTT.

This clonotype was counted between two and nine times. The V call is TRBV6-2 or TRBV6-3, the J call TRBJ1-5; 9 bases map to TRBD1. CDR3 length equals 16 residues. CDR1 and CDR2 from the germline V gene are MNHEY and SVGEGT. J gave up 3 bases and V 6 bases, and 9 bases lay outside the gene matches. In DNA form, the CDR3 reads TGTGCCAGCAGAACCCGTACAGGGGGCGTCAATCAGCCCCAGCATTTT. This gives the protein CASRTRTGGVNQPQHF.

This rearrangement joins TRBV7-8 to TRBJ2-1, with TRBD1 as a possible D gene (6 bases). The CDR3 extends over 16 amino acids. The germline gives CDR1 SGHVS, CDR2 FQNEAQ. The V gene lost 1 base and the J gene lost 3 bases, with 13 bases spanning the gap. Here the CDR3 DNA reads TGTGCCAGCAGCTTAGGGCCCAGGGGCGACTACAATGAGCAGTTCTTC. It encodes CASSLGPRGDYNEQFF.

This clonotype was counted ten times or more. One base away lies a much larger clone, so this may be a sequencing read error. The chain employs TRBV29-1 and TRBJ2-1; TRBD2 might be the D (7 bases). The CDR3 runs to 21 residues. From germline, CDR1 is SQVTM and CDR2 ANQGSEA. The ends were cut back, 5 bases at V and 1 base at J, with 33 bases in the middle. CDR3 nucleotides: TGCAGCGTTAGAAGGAGTGAGGTGTTGGGGGGGATAAGGGGGTCCTACAATGAGCAGTTCTTC. Its translation: CSVRRSEVLGGIRGSYNEQFF.

The genes are TRBV25-1 and TRBJ2-3; 12 bases are shared with TRBD2. CDR1 is MGHDK and CDR2 is SYGVNS in the germline V gene. V was pared by 3 bases and J by 5 bases, with 12 bases of the junction left unmatched. The CDR3 loop spans 18 amino acids. The CDR3, as DNA: TGTGCCAGCAGTGACCCCGGACTAGCGGGGTACTCAAGAGATACGCAGTATTTT. This translates into CASSDPGLAGYSRDTQYF. Full variable domain (missing parts from reference TRBV25-1 and TRBJ2-3): EADIYQTPRYLVIGTGKKITLECSQTMGHDKMYWYQQDPGMELHLIHYSYGVNSTEKGDLSSESTVSRIRTEHFPLTLESARPSHTSQYLCASSDPGLAGYSRDTQYFGPGTRLTVL.

The chain carries TRBV27 and TRBJ2-3, with 10 bases fitting TRBD1. The germline gives CDR1 MNHEY, CDR2 SMNVEV (reference sequence). J gave up 7 bases and V 8 bases, and 12 bases lay outside the gene matches. This CDR3 spans 15 amino acids. CDR3 DNA sequence: TGTGCCAGCTCCCTTAGGGGACAGGGGATTTATACGCAGTATTTT. This sequence encodes CASSLRGQGIYTQYF.

This clonotype was seen a handful of times. The gene calls are TRBV7-9 and TRBJ1-2; TRBD1 aligns across 9 bases. This CDR3 is 14 amino acids long. Germline assignment: CDR1 SEHNR and CDR2 FQNEAQ (reference sequence). J lost 0 bases, V lost 8 bases, and 4 bases had no gene match. Written as DNA, the CDR3 is TGTGCCAGCGCCCGGACAGGGGCTAACTATGGCTACACCTTC. Encoded protein: CASARTGANYGYTF. Complete variable domain (other parts from reference TRBV7-9 and TRBJ1-2): DTGVSQNPRHKITKRGQNVTFRCDPISEHNRLYWYRQTLGQGPEFLTYFQNEAQLEKSRLLSDRFSAERPKGSFSTLEIQRTEQGDSAMYLCASARTGANYGYTFGSGTRLTVV.

The rearrangement uses TRBV28 and TRBJ2-4, with TRBD2 matching 8 bases. V trimming: 3 bases; J trimming: 8 bases; junction bases outside the gene matches: 6. Germline lookup yields CDR1 MDHEN and CDR2 SYDVKM. The CDR3 sequence is 14 residues long. The CDR3 loop reads CASSLAGLEDIQYF. The CDR3 nucleotides are TGTGCCAGCAGTTTGGCGGGACTAGAGGACATTCAGTACTTC. Filled out from reference TRBV28 and TRBJ2-4, the complete variable domain reads DVKVTQSSRYLVKRTGEKVFLECVQDMDHENMFWYRQDPGLGLRLIYFSYDVKMKEKGDIPEGYSVSREKKERFSLILESASTNQTSMYLCASSLAGLEDIQYFGAGTRLSVL.

This clonotype was counted only a few times. The rearrangement uses TRBV12-3 or TRBV12-4 and TRBJ2-7, with 8 bases fitting TRBD2. This CDR3 is built from 14 residues. With 6 bases clipped from V and 0 bases from J, the junction kept 4 bases outside the gene matches. CDR3 amino acids: CASSRREGSYEQYF. CDR3 nucleotide sequence: TGTGCCAGCAGCCGCCGGGAGGGCTCCTACGAGCAGTACTTC.

In regard to this clonotype: A much larger clone is a single base away; this may be a read error. The chain combines TRBV27 with TRBJ2-5, with 12 bases matching TRBD2. Germline CDR1 is MNHEY and CDR2 is SMNVEV (reference sequence). The CDR3 consists of 14 residues. After removal of 10 bases from V and 11 bases from J, the junction contained 14 bases not matched to a gene. The CDR3 reads CAIRGLAGGDEQYF. CDR3 nucleotide sequence: TGTGCCATAAGAGGGCTAGCGGGAGGGGATGAGCAGTACTTC.

The chain combines TRBV20-1 with TRBJ2-1; D not resolved. Trimming stripped 2 bases from V and 3 bases from J, with 11 bases between. Germline assignment: CDR1 DFQATT and CDR2 SNEGSKA (reference sequence). The CDR3 has 14 amino acids. The CDR3 spells CSARSDNIYNEQFF. For the CDR3, the DNA is TGCAGTGCTAGAAGTGACAACATCTACAATGAGCAGTTCTTC.

This clonotype has just a few counts. This chain links TRBV6-2 or TRBV6-3 with TRBJ2-5; D gene unclear. Trimming shortened V by 9 bases and J by 1 base, and 12 bases separated the two germline ends. From germline, CDR1 is MNHEY and CDR2 SVGEGT. The CDR3 covers 13 residues. The CDR3 DNA reads TGTGCCAGTAGGCAACCCCCCCAAGAGACCCAGTACTTC. Translated, it gives CASRQPPQETQYF.

This clonotype has more than one count but fewer than ten. This chain links TRBV28 with TRBJ2-7; 11 bases match TRBD1. There are 15 residues in the CDR3. V lost 6 bases and J lost 3; bases outside the gene matches: 7. The germline V gene has CDR1 MDHEN and CDR2 SYDVKM. The CDR3 region is CASSRTGGRGYEQYF. The CDR3 DNA follows: TGTGCCAGCAGCCGGACAGGGGGCCGGGGCTACGAGCAGTACTTC.

This clonotype was counted ten times or more. This chain connects TRBV28 to TRBJ2-1; no firm D call. Germline V gives CDR1 MDHEN, CDR2 SYDVKM. The CDR3 is 12 residues long. The ends were cut back, 2 bases at V and 8 bases at J, with 7 bases in the middle. CDR3 nucleotide sequence: TGTGCCAGCAGTTTACGTCGTCATGAGCAGTTCTTC. This codes for CASSLRRHEQFF.

Only a few counts were recorded for this clonotype. The rearrangement uses TRBV11-3 and TRBJ2-7; 11 bases are a match to TRBD1. The J call is in doubt because the DNA end fits TRBJ2-5 better. CDR1 and CDR2 from the germline V gene are SGHNT and YENEEA. The CDR3 is 14 amino acids. As DNA, the CDR3 is TGTGCCAGCAGCCCCGGACAGGGGGCAGAGACCCAGTACTTC. Translating gives CASSPGQGAETQYF.

The V gene is TRBV6-1, the J gene TRBJ2-2; 10 bases align to TRBD1. Germline V lookup: CDR1 MNHNS, CDR2 SASEGT. Unmatched junction bases numbered 3, after V lost 3 bases and J lost 2 bases. This CDR3 comprises 16 residues. In DNA, the CDR3 is TGTGCCAGCAGTGAGACAGGGGGCGGTAACACCGGGGAGCTGTTTTTT. Translation gives CASSETGGGNTGELFF.

The chain is built from TRBV6-5 and TRBJ1-1; D gene uncertain. V was clipped by 10 bases and J by 0 bases, with 15 bases between them. The CDR3 extends over 14 amino acids. From germline, CDR1 is MNHEY and CDR2 SVGAGI. This CDR3 is CATNRGDLNTEAFF. CDR3 nucleotides: TGTGCCACCAACCGAGGAGATTTGAACACTGAAGCTTTCTTT.

This clonotype was picked up a small number of times. V and J are TRBV29-1 and TRBJ2-1; the match to TRBD1 covers 7 bases. CDR1 and CDR2 from the germline V gene are SQVTM and ANQGSEA. With V trimmed by 7 bases and J by 9 bases, 6 bases remained unmatched. This CDR3 contains 11 residues. CDR3 DNA: TGCAGCGCCATGACAGGGACTGAGCAGTTCTTC. Protein: CSAMTGTEQFF.

This clonotype appeared many times. This chain joins TRBV6-6 and TRBJ2-6; TRBD1 agrees at 7 bases. CDR3 size: 16 residues. From germline, CDR1 is MNHNY and CDR2 SVGAGI (reference sequence). J lost 4 bases, V lost 4 bases, and 7 bases had no gene match. The CDR3 reads CASSWLQGTGANVLTF. The CDR3 bases are TGTGCCAGCAGTTGGCTACAGGGGACCGGGGCCAACGTCCTGACTTTC.

Of note for this clonotype: A much larger clone differs by one base, so this may be a read error. The chain is built from TRBV29-1 and TRBJ2-1, with 8 bases lining up with TRBD2. The CDR3 length is 13 residues. Germline lookup yields CDR1 SQVTM and CDR2 ANQGSEA. V shed 3 bases, J shed 8 bases, and the junction held 6 bases outside the gene matches. CDR3 DNA sequence: TGCAGCGTTGATAGCGGGGTACGGCATGAGCAGTTCTTC. It translates to CSVDSGVRHEQFF.